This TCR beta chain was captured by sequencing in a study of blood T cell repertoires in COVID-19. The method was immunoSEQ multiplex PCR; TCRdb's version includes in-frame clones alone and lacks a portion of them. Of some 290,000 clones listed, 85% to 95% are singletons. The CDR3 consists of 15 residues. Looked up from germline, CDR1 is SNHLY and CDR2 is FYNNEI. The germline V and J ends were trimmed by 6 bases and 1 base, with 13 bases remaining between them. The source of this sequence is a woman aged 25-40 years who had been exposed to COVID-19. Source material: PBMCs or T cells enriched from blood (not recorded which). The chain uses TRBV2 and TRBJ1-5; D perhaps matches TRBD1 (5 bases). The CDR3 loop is CASRSLGGSNQPQHF. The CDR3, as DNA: TGTGCCAGCAGATCTCTGGGGGGGAGCAATCAGCCCCAGCATTTT.